The 12 T cell receptor beta chains given below trace back to one sample, sequenced in a study of T-cell reconstitution after alpha-beta-depleted transplantation in children. TCRbeta library preparation incorporated unique molecular identifiers. Each CDR3 protein is one row after TCRdb ran MiXCR on the PCR reads. The sample yields fewer than 120,000 distinct CDR3 sequences, 9% to 12% seen once. Sequenced material: PBMCs from the stem cell graft donor, taken from the stem cell graft. The receptors derive from a human donor who donated a stem cell graft to a child with acute lymphoblastic leukemia.

This clonotype was seen repeatedly, ten times or more. The J gene is TRBJ2-2, the V gene TRBV4-3; TRBD2 matches at 9 bases. The trim removed 0 bases at V and 6 bases at J, leaving 8 bases unmatched. This CDR3 has 17 residues. Germline CDR1 and CDR2: LGHNA and YSLEER. The CDR3 is CASSQESGGGAPGELFF. CDR3 bases: TGCGCCAGCAGCCAAGAGTCGGGCGGGGGGGCCCCCGGGGAGCTGTTTTTT.

This clonotype showed up just a few times. J is TRBJ1-3 and V is TRBV2; TRBD1 might be the D (5 bases). This CDR3 has 14 residues. Germline V gene sequence: CDR1 SNHLY, CDR2 FYNNEI. Trimming pared 7 bases from V and 0 bases from J, leaving 10 bases between. Here the CDR3 DNA reads TGTGCCAGCAAGGACACAAGCTCTGGAAACACCATATATTTT. It yields the protein CASKDTSSGNTIYF.

This clonotype was picked up many times. This sequence joins TRBV5-1 and TRBJ1-5; tentatively, D is TRBD1 (5 bases). Trimming shortened V by 1 base and J by 1 base, and 9 bases separated the two germline ends. This CDR3 has 15 amino acids. Germline CDR1 and CDR2: SGHRS and YFSETQ. CDR3 protein: CASSLTGGSNQPQHF. CDR3 in DNA: TGCGCCAGCAGCTTGACAGGTGGGAGCAATCAGCCCCAGCATTTT.

As concerns this clonotype: Given a much more abundant clone one base away, this may be a read error. This chain joins TRBV12-3 or TRBV12-4 and TRBJ2-6; 9 bases match TRBD1. The CDR3 runs 15 residues. CDR3 bases: TGTGCCAGCACCCGGACAGGGGCTGGGGCCAACGGCCTGACTTTC. This gives the protein CASTRTGAGANGLTF.

This clonotype was seen many times. This sequence joins TRBV6-5 and TRBJ1-4; 7 nucleotides line up with TRBD1. Trimming cost V 2 bases and J 2 bases; bases outside gene matches: 5. Germline V CDR1 and CDR2: MNHEY, SVGAGI. The CDR3 consists of 16 residues. CDR3 DNA: TGTGCCAGCAGTTACCGCAGGGGGTCGACTAATGAAAAACTGTTTTTT. It yields the protein CASSYRRGSTNEKLFF.

This clonotype was counted at least ten times. The chain is built from TRBV10-3 and TRBJ1-1; the D gene is possibly TRBD1 (5 bases). V was cut by 6 bases and J by 1 base, with 18 bases left in between. From germline, CDR1 is ENHRY and CDR2 SYGVKD. The CDR3 runs to 16 residues. The CDR3 DNA reads TGTGCCATCAGCCAGGTGGGACTTAGGGGGAACACTGAAGCTTTCTTT. Translating it yields CAISQVGLRGNTEAFF.

This clonotype was observed many times. The V call is TRBV20-1, the J call TRBJ2-1; D call uncertain. The CDR3 consists of 15 residues. In germline, CDR1 is DFQATT, CDR2 SNEGSKA (reference sequence). Trimming removed 0 bases from V and 6 bases from J, with 15 bases in between. The CDR3 protein is CSARDGDSPSNEQFF. In nucleotides, the CDR3 is TGCAGTGCTAGAGATGGGGATAGCCCTAGCAATGAGCAGTTCTTC.

This clonotype was found many times. The V gene is TRBV5-1, the J gene TRBJ2-7, with 7 nucleotides matching TRBD1. V was clipped by 1 base and J by 4 bases; unmatched bases: 11. The germline V gene has CDR1 SGHRS and CDR2 YFSETQ. The CDR3 totals 16 residues. The CDR3 coding sequence is TGCGCCAGCAGCTTGCATCGGACAGGAGACCGGTACGAGCAGTACTTC. It is translated as CASSLHRTGDRYEQYF.

Many counts were recorded for this clonotype. The V gene is TRBV10-3, the J gene TRBJ1-6, with D unclear. Germline CDR1 and CDR2: ENHRY and SYGVKD. The CDR3 runs 15 residues. The V and J ends lost 6 bases and 5 bases respectively, with 14 bases between them. The CDR3 loop reads CAIRTAREHNSPLHF. The CDR3, as DNA: TGTGCCATCAGGACGGCGAGGGAACATAATTCACCCCTCCACTTT.

This clonotype was counted at least ten times. The V gene is TRBV5-1, the J gene TRBJ2-1; 11 positions match TRBD2. The V segment lost 5 bases and the J segment 6 bases; nucleotides outside the gene matches: 10. CDR1 is SGHRS and CDR2 is YFSETQ in the germline V gene. The CDR3 consists of 16 residues. The CDR3 coding sequence is TGCGCCAGCAGTTCGGGTTTAACTAGCGGGGGCAATGAGCAGTTCTTC. Translating it yields CASSSGLTSGGNEQFF.

This clonotype came up many times. The chain employs TRBV20-1 and TRBJ2-1; no clear D gene. V lost 7 bases, J lost 7 bases, and 11 bases lay in between. The CDR3 has 11 residues. CDR1 DFQATT and CDR2 SNEGSKA come from the germline V gene (reference sequence). The CDR3 coding sequence is TGCAGTGTTAAAATCTGGAATGAGCAGTTCTTC. Translation: CSVKIWNEQFF.

The rearrangement uses TRBV12-3 or TRBV12-4 and TRBJ2-1; 7 nucleotides align to TRBD1. The V segment lost 3 bases and the J segment 3 bases; nucleotides outside the gene matches: 2. The CDR3 is 14 residues long. As DNA, the CDR3 is TGTGCCAGCAGTTTTGGACAGGTCTACAATGAGCAGTTCTTC. This translates into CASSFGQVYNEQFF.